This section outlines one TCR beta chain sequence together with its context. The target antigen is unknown. The CDR3 contains 15 residues. Germline V CDR1 and CDR2: SEHNR, FQNEAQ (reference sequence). V gave up 4 bases and J gave up 5 bases; unmatched junction bases: 4. Both 60 Vbeta primers and 13 Jbeta primers went into the PCR. Profiling relied on immunoSEQ multiplex PCR, and the TCRdb table lists in-frame clones only, not all of them. The table shows 200,000 or so clones, with 81% occurring only once. The data stem from a study of cytomegalovirus exposure and HLA in healthy donors. Study-level findings and limits: Sequencing likely produced, as an artifact, a cluster of highly shared sequence variants. As a later analysis revealed, the rate of TCR association differed by HLA locus, with DRB1 most and HLA-C fewest. Prior analysis indicated that the majority of TCR beta V segments exhibited productivity approximately 87% or approximately 30% of the time.

The sequence derives from a woman under 30 in good health and CMV-seropositive. Sequencing used PBMCs. The chain uses TRBV7-9 and TRBJ2-7; 14 nucleotides agree with TRBD2. The CDR3 region is CASSSPGLAGDEQYV. CDR3 nucleotides: TGTGCCAGCAGCTCTCCGGGACTAGCGGGGGACGAGCAGTACGTC.